The 12 T cell receptor beta chains presented below share a single source sample, sequenced in a study of T cell changes during pregnancy in multiple sclerosis. Some clones are missing from TCRdb's copy, which holds only in-frame ones; the method was immunoSEQ multiplex PCR. The sample lists 69,000 or so clones, around 92% occurring once. The sample here was peripheral blood, taken before pregnancy. These receptors were collected from a female donor with multiple sclerosis, enrolled in a pregnancy study.

The chain employs TRBV28 and TRBJ2-1, with D unclear. Germline CDR1 and CDR2: MDHEN and SYDVKM. V dropped 1 base and J dropped 7 bases, with 11 bases sitting between them. The CDR3 has 14 residues. CDR3 amino acids: CASSLFGTLNEQFF. CDR3 sequence (DNA): TGTGCCAGCAGTTTATTCGGTACCCTTAATGAGCAGTTCTTC.

CDR3 bases: TGTGCCAGCAGGGATCGGGGGGTCACCGGGGAGCTGTTTTTT. It translates to CASRDRGVTGELFF. This rearrangement joins TRBV27 to TRBJ2-2; 7 bases fit TRBD2. V lost 6 bases to trimming and J lost 4 bases; unmatched junction nucleotides: 5. Germline V gene sequence: CDR1 MNHEY, CDR2 SMNVEV (reference sequence). This CDR3 is built from 14 residues.

The rearrangement uses TRBV7-2 and TRBJ2-7, with 14 positions matching TRBD2. CDR3 length: 17 amino acids. CDR1 SGHTA and CDR2 FQGNSA come from the germline V gene. V was pared by 5 bases and J by 7 bases, with 13 bases of the junction left unmatched. The CDR3 sequence is CASSPAGLAGVVGEQYF. As DNA, the CDR3 is TGTGCCAGCAGCCCCGCGGGACTAGCGGGAGTTGTAGGGGAGCAGTACTTC. Together with reference TRBV7-2 and TRBJ2-7, the CDR3 gives the full variable domain: GAGVSQSPSNKVTEKGKDVELRCDPISGHTALYWYRQSLGQGLEFLIYFQGNSAPDKSGLPSDRFSAERTGGSVSTLTIQRTQQEDSAVYLCASSPAGLAGVVGEQYFGPGTRLTVT.

The chain employs TRBV28 and TRBJ1-5; the D is unclear. With 6 bases removed from V and 0 bases from J, the gap between germline ends came to 12 bases. Germline loops: CDR1 MDHEN, CDR2 SYDVKM. The CDR3 is 15 residues long. CDR3 loop: CASRMTHTSNQPQHF. Here the CDR3 DNA reads TGTGCCAGCAGGATGACTCATACTAGCAATCAGCCCCAGCATTTT.

To note about this clone: A junction end diverges from the germline sequence, so it may reflect a read error. V gene TRBV7-7 combines with J gene TRBJ2-1, with TRBD2 identical over 10 bases. This CDR3 region has 16 residues. The V gene's germline CDR1 is SSHAT and CDR2 FNYEAQ (reference sequence). As DNA, the CDR3 is TGTGCTAGCAGCTCCGGCCTAGCGGGAGTAGGAAATGAGCAGTTCTTC. This codes for CASSSGLAGVGNEQFF.

V usage is TRBV28 and J usage is TRBJ2-1, with 7 nucleotides matching TRBD2. V dropped 6 bases and J dropped 9; count of bases not matched to a gene: 8. This CDR3 is built from 13 residues. The V gene's germline CDR1 is MDHEN and CDR2 SYDVKM. DNA of the CDR3: TGTGCCAGCAGCCGGGCGGGGGTGGGTGAGCAGTTCTTC. This encodes CASSRAGVGEQFF.

A single count supports this clone. The rearrangement joins TRBV7-9 to TRBJ2-3; D may be TRBD2 (5 bases). Looked up from germline, CDR1 is SEHNR and CDR2 is FQNEAQ (reference sequence). V lost 4 bases to trimming and J lost 0 bases, with 17 bases between them. There are 17 residues in the CDR3. For the CDR3, the DNA is TGTGCCAGCAGCTCTCTGTGGGAGTCCCCTAGCACAGATACGCAGTATTTT. It specifies CASSSLWESPSTDTQYF.

This chain joins TRBV7-3 and TRBJ2-1; TRBD1 is a possible D gene (5 bases). Germline lookup yields CDR1 SGHTA and CDR2 FQGTGA. Deletions cut 3 bases from V and 7 bases from J, with 7 bases between. The CDR3 extends over 12 amino acids. The CDR3 here is CASSFRGNEQFF. For the CDR3, the DNA is TGTGCCAGCAGCTTTAGGGGTAATGAGCAGTTCTTC.

The chain couples TRBV11-2 to TRBJ2-5, with TRBD1 identical over 7 bases. V shed 5 bases and J 4 bases; nucleotides not matched to a gene: 10. This CDR3 is 15 amino acids long. CDR1 SGHAT and CDR2 FQNNGV come from the germline V gene. As DNA, the CDR3 is TGTGCCAGCAGCCCTACAGGGGTAAGGGTAGAGACCCAGTACTTC. Translating gives CASSPTGVRVETQYF.

The chain has TRBV5-4 and TRBJ1-2; 7 nucleotides align to TRBD1. The CDR3 is 13 residues long. V lost 4 bases to trimming and J lost 3 bases; unmatched junction nucleotides: 3. Germline CDR1 reads SGHNT; CDR2 reads YYREEE (reference sequence). CDR3: CASSGTGDYGYTF. The CDR3 DNA follows: TGTGCCAGCAGCGGAACAGGGGACTATGGCTACACCTTC.

The V and J genes are TRBV7-9 and TRBJ2-1; 11 bases map to TRBD2. The V gene's germline CDR1 is SEHNR and CDR2 FQNEAQ (reference sequence). The J segment lost 9 bases and the V segment lost 1 base, leaving 8 bases of the junction unmatched. The CDR3 is made up of 16 amino acids. CDR3 in DNA: TGTGCCAGCAGCTTAGTGCGACTAGCGGGATCAAGTGAGCAGTTCTTC. Protein product: CASSLVRLAGSSEQFF. Combining the CDR3 with reference TRBV7-9 and TRBJ2-1 gives the whole variable domain DTGVSQNPRHKITKRGQNVTFRCDPISEHNRLYWYRQTLGQGPEFLTYFQNEAQLEKSRLLSDRFSAERPKGSFSTLEIQRTEQGDSAMYLCASSLVRLAGSSEQFFGPGTRLTVL.

In DNA, the CDR3 is TGTGCCAGCAGTGTCTTCGGGGTAGCGGGGAATCACTACAATGAGCAGTTCTTC. It specifies CASSVFGVAGNHYNEQFF. The chain couples TRBV27 to TRBJ2-1, with TRBD2 identical over 8 bases. V gave up 5 bases and J gave up 3 bases; unmatched junction bases: 15. Per germline, CDR1 MNHEY and CDR2 SMNVEV (reference sequence). The CDR3 is 18 residues long.